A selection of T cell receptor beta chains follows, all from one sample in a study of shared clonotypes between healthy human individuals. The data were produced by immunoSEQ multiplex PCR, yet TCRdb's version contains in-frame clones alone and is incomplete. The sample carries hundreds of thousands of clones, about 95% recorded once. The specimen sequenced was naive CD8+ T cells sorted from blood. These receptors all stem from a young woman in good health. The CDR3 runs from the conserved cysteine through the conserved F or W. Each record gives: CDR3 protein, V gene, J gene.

CASSDRDYEQYF	TRBV4-1	TRBJ2-7
CASSLYLSSYEQYF	TRBV5-5	TRBJ2-7
CASSFDSEVRGYYEQYF	TRBV5-4	TRBJ2-7
CASSTPLGTSNTGELFF	TRBV9	TRBJ2-2
CASRSQAMTSGANVLTF	TRBV4-1	TRBJ2-6
CASSLTGSGNTIYF	TRBV28	TRBJ1-3
CASSFSGGYNEQFF	TRBV7-3	TRBJ2-1
CASSQPLLREPTYNEQFF	TRBV4-1	TRBJ2-1
CASRFYNEQFF	TRBV25-1	TRBJ2-1
CASSGIGDTGELFF	TRBV28	TRBJ2-2